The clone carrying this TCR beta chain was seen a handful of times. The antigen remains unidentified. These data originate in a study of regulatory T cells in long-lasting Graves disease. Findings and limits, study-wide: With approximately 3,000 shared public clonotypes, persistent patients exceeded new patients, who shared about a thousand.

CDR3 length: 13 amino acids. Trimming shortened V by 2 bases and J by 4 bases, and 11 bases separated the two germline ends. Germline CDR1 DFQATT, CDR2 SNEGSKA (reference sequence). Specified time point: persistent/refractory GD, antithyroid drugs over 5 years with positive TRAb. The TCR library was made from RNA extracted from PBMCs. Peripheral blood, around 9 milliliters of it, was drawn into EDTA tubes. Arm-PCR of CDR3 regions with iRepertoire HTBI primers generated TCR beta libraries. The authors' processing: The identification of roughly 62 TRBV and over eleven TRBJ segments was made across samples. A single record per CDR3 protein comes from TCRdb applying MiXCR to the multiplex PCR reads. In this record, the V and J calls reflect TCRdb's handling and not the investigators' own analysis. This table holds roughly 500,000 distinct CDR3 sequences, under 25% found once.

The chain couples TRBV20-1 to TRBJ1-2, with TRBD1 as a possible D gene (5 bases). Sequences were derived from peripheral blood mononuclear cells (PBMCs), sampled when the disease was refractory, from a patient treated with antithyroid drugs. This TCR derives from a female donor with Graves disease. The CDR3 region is CSARIQGAYGYTF. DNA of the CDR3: TGCAGTGCTAGAATTCAGGGCGCCTATGGCTACACCTTC.